This TCR beta chain comes out of a study of T-cell reconstitution after alpha-beta-depleted transplantation in children listed by TCRdb under 2016. Some background on the complete study: Using TCR repertoire profiling, the study followed T-cell immune reconstitution in a quantitative way in children after TCRalphabeta/CD19-depleted allogeneic hematopoietic cell transplantation.

The cysteine opens and the phenylalanine closes a CDR3 of 15 amino acids. Only CDR3 DNA remains: 45 bases, in frame from the first base. Trimming costs V 3 bases and J 0 bases, and their ends lie 10 bases apart. The germline V gene provides CDR1 SGHDN and CDR2 FVKESK. Ten or more counts support this clonotype. The antigen this receptor binds is unknown. The input lacks base qualities; no much larger clone sits a single base away. The protocol used for the library was PCR. Sequencing relied on an Illumina HiSeq 2500. To normalize quantification of the TCRbeta repertoire, the TCR libraries were built with molecular barcoding that relied on unique molecular identifiers. TCRdb reworked the public reads: Q25 trimming with fastp, MiXCR clone assembly, productive beta chains retained. Rows matching on CDR3 protein sequence are summarized as one entry with the most common DNA and genes. The sample contains about 400,000 distinct CDR3 sequences, about an eighth of them found a single time. The ten largest clones take up 3.5% to 4.5% of the sample.

Recombination connected TRBV14 to TRBJ2-3; D gene: possibly TRBD2, on 5 matching bases. The source was PBMCs, collected from the stem cell graft. This TCR came from a human donor who donated a stem cell graft to a child with Fanconi anemia. The bases read TGTGCCAGCAGCCAGTCCTGGGAGAGCACAGATACGCAGTATTTT. Its protein product is CASSQSWESTDTQYF.